The TCR beta chain described here comes from a study of blood T cell repertoires in COVID-19 (dated by TCRdb to between 2020 and 2021). Looking at the study overall: Samples covering the acute and convalescent phases of COVID-19 were provided by collaborators in the United States, Italy and Spain. Samples came from the ongoing ImmuneRACE study (first 160 participants) plus 1,254 subjects from 6 global collaborators. Where available, HLA class I and class II types were obtained from metadata supplied by the sample provider rather than from assay-based typing. The dataset comprised deeply sampled blood TCRbeta repertoires from subjects exposed to, actively infected with, or recovered from COVID-19. The prospective study material was composed of cDNA or gDNA derived from T cells, B-cell-depleted T cells, or PBMCs. The sample metadata nearly always contained a de-identified subject ID, COVID-19 status, age in years and sex. The repertoires were released in a freely available public database intended as a resource for research on the immune response to SARS-CoV-2.

TCRbeta CDR3 regions were amplified from genomic DNA using the immunoSEQ Assay, a bias-controlled multiplex PCR. On the authors' methods: The number of nucleated cells in each sample was estimated from the amplification of reference gene primers within the assay. To quantify the absolute abundance of each unique TCRbeta CDR3 rearrangement, sequence reads were collapsed and filtered. For each sample, productive Simpson clonality was calculated by taking the square root of Simpson's diversity index across productive rearrangements. TCRdb took this table from immuneACCESS and kept in-frame rearrangements with V and J called. Such tables lack part of the clones; where checked against another copy, unresolved V genes explain under half of the gap, and the rest is unexplained. V, J and clone size are those of that table, while D and trimming were read from the DNA. Recorded for this sample are a few hundred thousand clones; around 87% of them occurred a single time. 2.5% to 3.5% of the sample rests with the top ten.

General findings and caveats noted by the study authors: The amount of clinical and demographic metadata varied by source and participant and was provided uncurated.

With regard to this clone: Its antigen is not yet known. Base-call qualities are not available, and no considerably larger clone is one nucleotide away.

Each collaborating institution followed its own protocols to collect whole blood in K2EDTA tubes. For TCRbeta analysis, collaborator samples were shipped as frozen whole blood, as isolated PBMCs, or as DNA extracted from either sample type. Input material: peripheral blood. The receptor's source is a human donor in a cohort sampled during active COVID-19.

The encoded CDR3 is CASRPDRADQPQHF. The sequenced DNA is TGCGCCAGCAGACCAGACAGGGCCGATCAGCCCCAGCATTTT. The rearranged chain carries TRBV5-1 and TRBJ1-5, and TRBD1 matches 7 of the central bases. The CDR3 holds 14 amino acids from the cysteine to the phenylalanine. Left in the record is the CDR3 DNA by itself, 42 bases read in frame from the first base. At the junction V is shortened by 5 bases and J by 5 bases; bases outside the gene matches: 7. For CDR1 and CDR2, the germline V gene lists SGHRS and YFSETQ.